This T cell receptor (beta chain) derives from a study of blood T cell repertoires in COVID-19. Study-wide context: Samples taken during acute and convalescent COVID-19 were collected in the United States, Italy and Spain. Sample material is recorded as cDNA or gDNA derived from T cells, B-cell-depleted T cells, or PBMCs.

Germline assignment: CDR1 MGHDK and CDR2 SYGVNS. V lost 7 bases and J 7 bases, leaving 11 bases between the germline ends. The CDR3 spans 12 residues. Produced via immunoSEQ multiplex PCR; TCRdb's table is partial and in-frame only. The sample holds around 320,000 clones, around 87% seen once. The J gene is TRBJ2-1, the V gene TRBV25-1, with a weak D call TRBD2 (5 bases). This clonotype originated in a man aged 18-30 years with active or convalescent COVID-19. The sample comprised peripheral blood. CDR3 bases: TGTGCCAGCAACGAGGGCGGGAATGAGCAGTTCTTC. Protein: CASNEGGNEQFF.